This TCR beta chain comes out of a study of regulatory T cells in long-lasting Graves disease. Described time point: persistent/refractory GD, antithyroid drugs over 5 years with positive TRAb. The TCR library was prepared using RNA isolated from PBMCs. American Thyroid Association guidelines defined how Graves' disease was diagnosed. Study-wide findings and caveats: Thyroid tissue was not sampled; only peripheral blood was. Lower TCR diversity was seen in persistent Graves' patients than in newly diagnosed ones.

The CDR3 contains 14 residues. Germline CDR1 reads LNHDA; CDR2 reads SQIVND (reference sequence). V lost 1 base and J lost 3, with 7 bases in between. A note on this clonotype: Its antigen is unidentified.

Sequencing libraries for TCR beta were prepared with iRepertoire HTBI primers and Arm-PCR of CDR3 regions. TCRdb re-called the multiplex PCR reads with MiXCR, one entry per CDR3 protein. The sample lists a few hundred thousand distinct CDR3 sequences, 23% occurring once. The chain carries TRBV19 and TRBJ1-5, with a tentative D call TRBD1 (5 bases). Sequencing used peripheral blood mononuclear cells (PBMCs), obtained when the disease was refractory, from a patient treated with antithyroid drugs. This clonotype originated in a female donor with Graves disease. CDR3 DNA sequence: TGTGCCAGTAGTATAGCAGGGAACAATCAGCCCCAGCATTTT. Protein product: CASSIAGNNQPQHF.